The next 21 T cell receptor beta chains were all read from a single sample in a study of shared clonotypes between healthy human individuals (dated by TCRdb to about 2020). Preparation of the library involved the immunoSEQ multiplex PCR assay. Not all clones reach the TCRdb copy of this immuneACCESS table, which keeps in-frame sequences only. Checked studies attribute under half of the gap to unresolved V genes and leave the rest unexplained. The sample profile shows some 2,400,000 clones; more than 90% of them were found once. The ten largest account for 0.13% of the sample. The sequenced material came from naive CD4+ T cells sorted from blood. Explained via the paper, the cell subset or site label denotes: CD45RA+ positively selected. These receptors were collected from a man aged 18 to 29 in good health.

V and J are TRBV2 and TRBJ2-5, with 7 positions matching TRBD2. This CDR3 has 15 residues. Germline assignment: CDR1 SNHLY and CDR2 FYNNEI. Trimming removed 4 bases from V and 4 bases from J; junction bases left unmatched: 9. CDR3 amino acids: CASSGGPREGETQYF. The DNA of the CDR3 is TGTGCCAGCAGTGGAGGTCCCAGGGAGGGAGAGACCCAGTACTTC.

J is TRBJ2-3 and V is TRBV29-1, with D hard to call. V dropped 3 bases and J dropped 4 bases, with 11 bases sitting between them. Germline V gene sequence: CDR1 SQVTM, CDR2 ANQGSEA. There are 13 residues in the CDR3. This CDR3 reads CSVEGGPADTQYF. Here the CDR3 DNA reads TGCAGCGTTGAGGGCGGCCCCGCAGATACGCAGTATTTT.

This chain uses TRBV30 with TRBJ2-5, with D tentatively TRBD1 (6 bases). Trimming pared 1 base from V and 9 bases from J, leaving 15 bases between. The CDR3 length is 13 residues. CDR1 and CDR2 from the germline V gene are GTSNPN and SVGIG (reference sequence). This CDR3 reads CAWSEGDKWAQYF. CDR3 DNA sequence: TGTGCCTGGAGTGAAGGGGACAAGTGGGCCCAGTACTTC.

The V call is TRBV6-5, the J call TRBJ2-7; TRBD2 aligns across 7 bases. The CDR3 sequence is 15 residues long. V trimming: 2 bases; J trimming: 0 bases; junction bases outside the gene matches: 4. Looked up from germline, CDR1 is MNHEY and CDR2 is SVGAGI. This CDR3 reads CASSYRGGASYEQYF. CDR3 bases: TGTGCCAGCAGTTACCGCGGGGGTGCCTCCTACGAGCAGTACTTC.

The chain joins TRBV6-5 to TRBJ2-5; possible D gene TRBD2, 5 bases. The CDR3 sequence is 14 residues long. Germline CDR1 MNHEY, CDR2 SVGAGI. V was clipped by 2 bases and J by 4 bases, with 11 bases between them. The CDR3 DNA sequence: TGTGCCAGCAGTTACGTCCGGGGTGGAGAGACCCAGTACTTC. It specifies CASSYVRGGETQYF.

The V call is TRBV2, the J call TRBJ1-5; D is unclear. The CDR3 contains 16 residues. Germline V lookup: CDR1 SNHLY, CDR2 FYNNEI. V dropped 1 base and J dropped 0 bases, with 10 bases sitting between them. The CDR3 reads CASSEGYKISNQPQHF. DNA for the CDR3: TGTGCCAGCAGTGAAGGGTATAAGATTAGCAATCAGCCCCAGCATTTT.

The chain has TRBV4-3 and TRBJ1-2, with D possibly TRBD1 on 6 matching bases. The ends were cut back, 1 base at V and 3 bases at J, with 21 bases in the middle. CDR1 LGHNA and CDR2 YSLEER come from the germline V gene. The CDR3 spans 18 residues. The CDR3 region has the DNA TGCGCCAGCAGCCAAGTGATTTTGAGAGGCGGGACACACTATGGCTACACCTTC. It specifies CASSQVILRGGTHYGYTF.

J is TRBJ2-1 and V is TRBV6-5, with D perhaps matching TRBD1 or TRBD2 (6 bases each). This CDR3 comprises 15 residues. Trimming took off 4 bases at V and 4 bases at J, with 14 bases between the two ends. Looked up from germline, CDR1 is MNHEY and CDR2 is SVGAGI. The CDR3 loop reads CASSSQGGGYNEQFF. CDR3 bases: TGTGCCAGCAGTTCACAGGGAGGTGGGTACAATGAGCAGTTCTTC.

This sequence joins TRBV19 and TRBJ2-3, with TRBD1 identical over 11 bases. Germline V gene lookup returns CDR1 LNHDA and CDR2 SQIVND (reference sequence). The junction had 9 bases not matched to a gene; V was cut back by 6 bases and J by 4 bases. The CDR3 runs to 16 residues. The CDR3: CASRRTGGSSPDTQYF. For the CDR3, the DNA is TGTGCCAGTAGGCGGACAGGGGGCTCTTCCCCAGATACGCAGTATTTT.

As for this clone: Additional DNA sequences in this sample encode the identical CDR3. The chain is built from TRBV5-1 and TRBJ2-7; 11 nucleotides match TRBD2. Trimming cost V 2 bases and J 3 bases; bases outside gene matches: 1. The V gene's germline CDR1 is SGHRS and CDR2 YFSETQ. The CDR3 is made up of 14 amino acids. The CDR3 DNA is TGCGCCAGCAGCTTAACTAGCGGGAGCTACGAGCAGTACTTC. Translating gives CASSLTSGSYEQYF. The variable domain in full, completed from reference TRBV5-1 and TRBJ2-7, reads KAGVTQTPRYLIKTRGQQVTLSCSPISGHRSVSWYQQTPGQGLQFLFEYFSETQRNKGNFPGRFSGRQFSNSRSEMNVSTLELGDSALYLCASSLTSGSYEQYFGPGTRLTVT.

The chain links TRBV7-2 to TRBJ1-6; D is uncertain. The CDR3 covers 18 residues. Germline assignment: CDR1 SGHTA and CDR2 FQGNSA. The V gene lost 1 base and the J gene lost 0 bases, with 13 bases spanning the gap. CDR3 in DNA: TGTGCCAGCAGCTTAGGGGCAGCTAAGAGCTCCTATAATTCACCCCTCCACTTT. Translated: CASSLGAAKSSYNSPLHF.

V usage is TRBV18 and J usage is TRBJ2-7, with D possibly being TRBD1 or TRBD2 (5 bases each). V was trimmed by 6 bases and J by 4 bases, leaving 19 bases between them. The CDR3 loop spans 15 amino acids. The V gene's germline CDR1 is KGHSH and CDR2 LQKENI. The CDR3 DNA reads as TGTGCCAGCTCCGTAACCGGTGGCAGGGAGTACGAGCAGTACTTC. Translating gives CASSVTGGREYEQYF.

This chain uses TRBV19 with TRBJ1-3, with D unresolved. Trimming pared 5 bases from V and 1 base from J, leaving 9 bases between. Germline-derived CDR1 and CDR2 are LNHDA and SQIVND (reference sequence). The CDR3 consists of 14 residues. CDR3 DNA: TGTGCCAGTAGTCCCTCATGGTCTGGAAACACCATATATTTT. This sequence encodes CASSPSWSGNTIYF.

Concerning this clone itself: This sample includes further DNA sequences coding for the same CDR3. J is TRBJ2-3 and V is TRBV9; D gene ambiguous. The CDR3 runs to 14 residues. Deletions cut 0 bases from V and 1 base from J, with 6 bases between. CDR1 SGDLS and CDR2 YYNGEE come from the germline V gene. The CDR3: CASSVEVRTDTQYF. The CDR3 DNA reads as TGTGCCAGCAGCGTAGAGGTGCGCACAGATACGCAGTATTTT.

The chain employs TRBV9 and TRBJ2-7; 9 bases align to TRBD1. This CDR3 has 14 residues. The J segment lost 3 bases and the V segment lost 4 bases, leaving 5 bases of the junction unmatched. Germline values: CDR1 SGDLS, CDR2 YYNGEE. CDR3 DNA sequence: TGTGCCAGCAGCCCCTGGACAGGGGACTACGAGCAGTACTTC. It translates to CASSPWTGDYEQYF.

The rearrangement uses TRBV2 and TRBJ2-2; a possible D gene is TRBD2 (5 bases). Trimming took off 7 bases at V and 8 bases at J, with 17 bases between the two ends. Per the germline V gene, CDR1 is SNHLY and CDR2 is FYNNEI. The CDR3 runs to 14 residues. DNA of the CDR3: TGTGCCAGCAAGGCGGGTTTGAATTTTGGGGAGCTGTTTTTT. Translating gives CASKAGLNFGELFF.

To note about this clone: Other DNA sequences in the sample encode the same CDR3. V is TRBV7-3 and J is TRBJ2-1; TRBD1 agrees at 10 bases. J was trimmed by 7 bases and V by 4 bases; bases with no gene match: 7. This CDR3 region has 15 residues. Germline CDR1 is SGHTA and CDR2 is FQGTGA. The CDR3 DNA reads TGTGCCAGCAGCTCACCGGGACAGGGGAGGAATGAGCAGTTCTTC. This encodes CASSSPGQGRNEQFF. Based on the CDR3 plus reference TRBV7-3 and TRBJ2-1, the full variable domain is GAGVSQTPSNKVTEKGKYVELRCDPISGHTALYWYRQSLGQGPEFLIYFQGTGAADDSGLPNDRFFAVRPEGSVSTLKIQRTERGDSAVYLCASSSPGQGRNEQFFGPGTRLTVL.

This clone was detected only a few times. This chain connects TRBV30 to TRBJ2-5; the match to TRBD2 covers 7 bases. CDR1 and CDR2 (germline): GTSNPN, SVGIG (reference sequence). This CDR3 contains 13 residues. The junction had 6 bases not matched to a gene; V was cut back by 2 bases and J by 6 bases. CDR3 bases: TGTGCCTGGAGTCACGGGGGGTCCCAGACCCAGTACTTC. Translating gives CAWSHGGSQTQYF.

The V and J genes are TRBV30 and TRBJ1-4; weak D call: TRBD1 (6 bases). Deletions cut 2 bases from V and 0 bases from J, with 22 bases between. Germline V lookup: CDR1 GTSNPN, CDR2 SVGIG (reference sequence). The CDR3 extends over 19 amino acids. In nucleotides, the CDR3 is TGTGCCTGGAGTCGGATAATAGCCAGGGGTTTACCAACTAATGAAAAACTGTTTTTT. This gives the protein CAWSRIIARGLPTNEKLFF.

The chain recombines TRBV11-3 with TRBJ2-2; D not certain. Germline CDR1 reads SGHNT; CDR2 reads YENEEA. V shed 5 bases and J shed 6 bases, with 7 bases lying between them. The CDR3 sequence is 12 residues long. The CDR3 DNA sequence: TGTGCCAGCAGCCTTTATGCCGGGGAGCTGTTTTTT. This encodes CASSLYAGELFF.

The count of this clone is one. The chain carries TRBV9 and TRBJ2-2; D may match TRBD1 or TRBD2 (6 bases each). The CDR3 contains 15 residues. The V end lost 4 bases, the J end lost 1 base, and 11 bases lay between the germline ends. Germline loops: CDR1 SGDLS, CDR2 YYNGEE. The CDR3 sequence is CASSLGGQNTGELFF. CDR3 DNA sequence: TGTGCCAGCAGCCTAGGGGGGCAGAACACCGGGGAGCTGTTTTTT.